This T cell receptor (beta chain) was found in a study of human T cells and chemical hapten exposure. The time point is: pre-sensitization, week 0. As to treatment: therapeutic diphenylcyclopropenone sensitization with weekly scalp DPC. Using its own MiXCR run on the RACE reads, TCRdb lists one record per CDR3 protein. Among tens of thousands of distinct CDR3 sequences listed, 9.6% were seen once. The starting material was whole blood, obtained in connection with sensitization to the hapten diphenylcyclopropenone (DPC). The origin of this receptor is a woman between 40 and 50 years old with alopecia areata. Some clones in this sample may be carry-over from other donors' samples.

The CDR3 nucleotides are TGTGCCAGCAGTTCGACAGCTCTAGGGGACTATGGCTACACCTTC. It specifies CASSSTALGDYGYTF. The V gene is TRBV28, the J gene TRBJ1-2; D perhaps matches TRBD1 (5 bases). The V gene lost 4 bases and the J gene lost 3 bases, with 15 bases spanning the gap. Germline V lookup: CDR1 MDHEN, CDR2 SYDVKM. The CDR3 consists of 15 residues.